This T cell receptor beta chain was obtained from a study of blood T cells in healthy people across ages. The study, taken as a whole, reports: Diversity figures based on one million T cells were deemed too low. Observed TCR beta diversity per million T cells went down as age went up. This fall followed a roughly linear course with age. The donors' CMV status was not determined, possibly confounding changes in expanded clonotypes.

The study recruited healthy Caucasian donors from Russia who were aged about 6 to 90. Germline CDR1 MNHNS, CDR2 SASEGT. This CDR3 has 14 residues. J gave up 6 bases and V 1 base, and 2 bases lay outside the gene matches. Combining a sample-barcoded 5' primer with a J-beta primer mix, a second PCR ran for about 7 to 11 cycles. TCRdb redid the calling of the 5' RACE reads with MiXCR, one entry per CDR3 protein. Among about 700,000 distinct CDR3 sequences listed, 32% were seen once. In this sample, this clonotype turned up many times. Its antigen is not identified. The chain recombines TRBV6-1 with TRBJ1-2, with TRBD1 identical over 10 bases. The clonotype comes from an elderly woman in good health. Sequenced sample: blood. The CDR3 loop reads CASSEGDRGHGYTF. The DNA of the CDR3 is TGTGCCAGCAGTGAAGGGGACAGGGGACATGGCTACACCTTC.